This entry lists 17 T cell receptor beta chains sequenced from one sample in a study of blood T cell repertoires in COVID-19. Method: immunoSEQ multiplex PCR; TCRdb's copy keeps in-frame clones and lacks some. Of 110,000 or so clones listed, about 85% are singletons. The sequenced material came from peripheral blood. The origin of the receptors is a human donor in a cohort sampled during active COVID-19.

This chain uses TRBV5-4 with TRBJ1-2; D is uncertain. Germline V gene lookup returns CDR1 SGHNT and CDR2 YYREEE (reference sequence). The CDR3 contains 13 residues. The V end was cut by 7 bases, the J end by 5 bases, with 15 bases between. The CDR3 DNA is TGTGCCAGCTGGCGGAGTACACATTATGGCTACACCTTC. The encoded protein is CASWRSTHYGYTF.

The V call is TRBV6-5, the J call TRBJ1-2; 7 positions match TRBD1. This CDR3 is 15 amino acids long. Germline CDR1 MNHEY, CDR2 SVGAGI. V lost 10 bases and J lost 3; bases outside the gene matches: 14. The CDR3 DNA reads TGTGCCACCAAGGAGAGACAGGGATTGCACTATGGCTACACCTTC. Protein sequence: CATKERQGLHYGYTF.

The genes are TRBV9 and TRBJ1-2; D is uncertain. V was trimmed by 0 bases and J by 8 bases, leaving 8 bases between them. Germline CDR1 SGDLS, CDR2 YYNGEE. The CDR3 length is 12 residues. Here the CDR3 DNA reads TGTGCCAGCAGCGTAGGTGGTGCGGGCTACACCTTC. This sequence encodes CASSVGGAGYTF.

The sample holds one count of this clone. V usage is TRBV7-2 and J usage is TRBJ2-5; no definite D call. There are 13 residues in the CDR3. V shed 5 bases and J shed 0 bases, with 7 bases lying between them. Looked up from germline, CDR1 is SGHTA and CDR2 is FQGNSA. The chain's CDR3 is CASSAPNQETQYF. DNA of the CDR3: TGTGCCAGCAGCGCGCCAAACCAAGAGACCCAGTACTTC.

This chain connects TRBV28 to TRBJ2-7; D may be TRBD1 (5 bases). The CDR3 has 15 residues. Germline CDR1 is MDHEN and CDR2 is SYDVKM. The CDR3 region has the DNA TGTGGATCCCGTTCGGTCACCTGGACAAACTACGAGCAGTACTTC. As protein: CGSRSVTWTNYEQYF.

The rearrangement uses TRBV6-2 or TRBV6-3 and TRBJ2-7; D is possibly TRBD1 (6 bases). Germline loops: CDR1 MNHEY, CDR2 SVGEGT. The V end lost 2 bases, the J end lost 3 bases, and 14 bases lay between the germline ends. The CDR3 runs to 15 residues. Here the CDR3 reads CASSYRQGNVYEQYF. In nucleotides, the CDR3 is TGTGCCAGCAGTTACCGTCAGGGGAATGTCTACGAGCAGTACTTC.

The V and J genes are TRBV18 and TRBJ1-2; D might be TRBD1 (6 bases). V lost 3 bases to trimming and J lost 5 bases, with 16 bases between them. This CDR3 has 15 residues. Germline V gives CDR1 KGHSH, CDR2 LQKENI. The CDR3 here is CASSPEGDASYGYTF. CDR3 nucleotide sequence: TGTGCCAGCTCACCCGAGGGGGACGCCAGTTATGGCTACACCTTC.

This clone was detected only a few times. This chain links TRBV7-2 with TRBJ2-2, with D perhaps TRBD1 (5 bases). The CDR3 is made up of 14 amino acids. Germline V gene data show CDR1 as SGHTA and CDR2 as FQGNSA. The V end lost 8 bases, the J end lost 2 bases, and 12 bases lay between the germline ends. The CDR3: CASWAGLNTGELFF. In nucleotides, the CDR3 is TGTGCCAGCTGGGCAGGGCTAAACACCGGGGAGCTGTTTTTT.

This chain connects TRBV6-5 to TRBJ1-4, with D hard to call. Deletions cut 2 bases from V and 5 bases from J, with 3 bases between. The CDR3 runs to 12 residues. Per germline, CDR1 MNHEY and CDR2 SVGAGI. The CDR3 reads CASSYLNEKLFF. CDR3 DNA sequence: TGTGCCAGCAGTTACCTCAATGAAAAACTGTTTTTT.

This clone was recorded once. V and J are TRBV7-8 and TRBJ2-3; perhaps TRBD1 as D (5 bases). The CDR3 has 17 amino acids. V was shortened by 0 bases and J by 2 bases, with 15 bases between the two germline ends. Germline V gene sequence: CDR1 SGHVS, CDR2 FQNEAQ. The CDR3 region has the DNA TGTGCCAGCAGCTTAGCGTGGGCAGGGCTTTTCACAGATACGCAGTATTTT. This gives the protein CASSLAWAGLFTDTQYF.

This chain links TRBV24-1 with TRBJ1-5, with 7 bases fitting TRBD1. The germline CDR1 and CDR2 sequences are KGHDR and SFDVKD. The CDR3 spans 16 residues. The J segment lost 4 bases and the V segment lost 5 bases, leaving 10 bases of the junction unmatched. The CDR3 DNA sequence: TGTGCCACCAGTGCCACACAGGGGTATATGAATCAGCCCCAGCATTTT. Translated: CATSATQGYMNQPQHF.

The V gene is TRBV9, the J gene TRBJ2-3; TRBD2 matches at 8 bases. The CDR3 runs 16 residues. Looked up from germline, CDR1 is SGDLS and CDR2 is YYNGEE. The trim removed 3 bases at V and 0 bases at J, leaving 6 bases unmatched. The CDR3 nucleotides read TGTGCCAGCAGCGGGGGACTAGTAACTAGCACAGATACGCAGTATTTT. Translation: CASSGGLVTSTDTQYF.

This chain links TRBV7-9 with TRBJ2-3; no definite D call. Germline-derived CDR1 and CDR2 are SEHNR and FQNEAQ (reference sequence). Trimming left V 4 bases short and J 2 bases short, with 16 bases between. CDR3 length: 16 residues. CDR3 DNA: TGTGCCAGCAGCTACCTGACACCTAAGACCACAGATACGCAGTATTTT. This gives the protein CASSYLTPKTTDTQYF.

The chain recombines TRBV6-2 or TRBV6-3 with TRBJ1-1; D gene uncertain. Germline V gene sequence: CDR1 MNHEY, CDR2 SVGEGT. V lost 5 bases and J 5 bases, leaving 9 bases between the germline ends. The CDR3 spans 12 residues. The CDR3: CASSPWRTEAFF. CDR3 sequence (DNA): TGTGCCAGCAGTCCCTGGAGGACTGAAGCTTTCTTT.

This chain links TRBV24-1 with TRBJ2-7; 9 nucleotides match TRBD1. The CDR3 has 14 residues. The germline gives CDR1 KGHDR, CDR2 SFDVKD. V gave up 5 bases and J gave up 1 base; unmatched junction bases: 2. The CDR3 sequence is CATSADRGSYEQYF. For the CDR3, the DNA is TGTGCCACCAGTGCGGACAGGGGATCCTACGAGCAGTACTTC.

This clone was recorded only once. This chain's CDR3 is CASTRPQATYGYTF. The DNA for the CDR3 is TGTGCCAGCACCCGCCCGCAGGCGACCTATGGCTACACCTTC. The chain combines TRBV6-5 with TRBJ1-2; no reliable D call. The length of the CDR3 is 14 residues. Germline CDR1 MNHEY, CDR2 SVGAGI. V was trimmed by 7 bases and J by 4 bases, leaving 16 bases between them.

This clone was detected only a few times. J is TRBJ1-6 and V is TRBV28; possible D gene TRBD1, 5 bases. V was trimmed by 6 bases and J by 2 bases, leaving 14 bases between them. CDR3 length: 16 amino acids. Germline values: CDR1 MDHEN, CDR2 SYDVKM. The CDR3 reads CASRFALGAYNSPLHF. CDR3 in DNA: TGTGCCAGCAGATTCGCTCTAGGGGCCTATAATTCACCCCTCCACTTT.